The T cell receptor beta chain under discussion was sequenced for a study of blood T cells in healthy people across ages (dated by TCRdb to 2013 to 2016). About the full investigation: In model experiments, roughly one uniquely barcoded TCR beta cDNA molecule per two T cells was captured by template switching. Age-related changes in TCR beta repertoire diversity were measured in the study by deep sequencing normalized with unique cDNA molecular identifiers. The donors were divided into four age groups: young (average about 16 years), middle-aged (under 40), aged (approximately 64) and long-lived (roughly 82). To avoid experimental bias, donors of different ages were distributed randomly across sequencing lanes. The study analyzed two additional independent replicas of 1 million unique cDNA reads from the same blood draw for two donors, one aged 18 to 29 and one aged 80 or older. Overall results and qualifications from the work: A strong correlation was found between observed TCR beta diversity and the percentage of naive T cells measured by flow cytometry. Since profiling was done on bulk unsorted PBMCs, naive and antigen-experienced compartments could not be conclusively compared. Compared with the aged group, more naive CD4+ T cells, fewer expanded clones and increased TCR diversity were shown by the long-lived group, suggesting age selection. The CMV infection status of donors was not known, potentially confounding age-related changes in expanded clonotypes. Observed TCR beta diversity per million T cells fell roughly linearly with age, and a significant reduction was already apparent by age around 40. Estimates of total diversity based on one million sequenced T cells were regarded as lower bounds and as underestimates.

CDR1 and CDR2, per the germline V gene, are SNHLY and FYNNEI. The CDR3 starts with the cysteine, ends with the phenylalanine, and has 14 residues. Left in the record is the CDR3 DNA by itself, 42 bases read in frame from the first base. Donors were 35 to 40 systemically healthy Caucasian individuals from Russia aged roughly 6 to 95 years. Approximately 9 milliliters of peripheral blood were collected from each donor into EDTA-treated Vacutainer tubes. Ficoll-Paque density-gradient centrifugation was used to isolate PBMCs, with at least 6 million obtained per sample. Trizol reagent was used to extract total RNA from the PBMCs, yielding at least 6 micrograms per sample. Naive CD45RAhigh/CD27high T cell percentages were measured by flow cytometry on a PBMC aliquot from every donor. The receptor library was made with 5' RACE. Sequenced on an Illumina HiSeq 2500. A second roughly 6 to 12 cycle PCR used a sample-barcoded 5' primer and a J-beta primer mix. Each TCR beta cDNA molecule received a unique molecular identifier from a template-switch 5' adaptor carrying 12 random nucleotides. At least 3 million CDR3-containing paired-end reads were obtained from each sample. First-strand cDNA was synthesized from all RNA with the Mint cDNA synthesis kit, primed by a TRBC-specific oligonucleotide. After uracil-DNA glycosylase treatment, a first 18-cycle PCR used universal primers M1SS and BC2_uni_R on all cDNA. The original pipeline was this. Each sample was normalized by randomly selecting 1 million high-quality reads, each carrying a distinct molecular identifier. Reads with shared molecular identifiers were discarded instead of being binned into consensus sequences. CDR3 identification, clonotype clustering and error correction used MiTCR with a Q25 quality threshold and the strictest error-elimination algorithm. Lower-bound total TCR beta diversity was estimated with a nonparametric unseen species model using Euler transformation. Starting from the raw public reads, TCRdb applied fastp trimming at Q25, assembled clones with MiXCR and retained in-frame beta chains. Every CDR3 protein is listed once, alongside the most common genes and DNA of its rows. These V and J calls rely on TCRdb rather than the paper's analysis. This sample gives approximately 600,000 distinct CDR3 sequences in total; 58% of them show up just once. The ten top clones hold around 37% of the sample.

Of note for this clonotype: This receptor's antigen is unknown. Per-base qualities were not stored, and no clone one base away is much larger.

The source material was blood. Recombination connected TRBV2 to TRBJ2-3; the best D guess is TRBD2, with 6 bases matching. Near its end, the DNA agrees better with TRBJ2-7, so the J call may be wrong. This TCR came from a man aged 55 to 70 in good health. In nucleotides, the sequence is TGTGCCAGCCAAGAAGCTACTAGCACAGATACGCAGTACTTC. It encodes CASQEATSTDTQYF.